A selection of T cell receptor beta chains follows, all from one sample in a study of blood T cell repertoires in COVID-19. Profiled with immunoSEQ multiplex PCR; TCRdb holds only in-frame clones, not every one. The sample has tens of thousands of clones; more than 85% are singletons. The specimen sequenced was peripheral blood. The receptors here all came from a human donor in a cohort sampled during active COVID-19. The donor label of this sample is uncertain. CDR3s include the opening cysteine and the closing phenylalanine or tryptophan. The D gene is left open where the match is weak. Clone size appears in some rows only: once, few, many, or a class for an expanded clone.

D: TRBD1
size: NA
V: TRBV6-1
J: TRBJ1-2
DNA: TGTGCCAGCAGTGAAGTGGACAGGGACGGCTACACCTTC
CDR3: CASSEVDRDGYTF

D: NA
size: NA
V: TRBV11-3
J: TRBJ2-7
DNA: TGTGCCAGCAGCCGGCGGGGCACCTACGAGCAGTACTTC
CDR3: CASSRRGTYEQYF

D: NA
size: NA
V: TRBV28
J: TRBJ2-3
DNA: TGTGCCAGCAGTACAACCGACGGCCCGGGAGATACGCAGTATTTT
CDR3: CASSTTDGPGDTQYF

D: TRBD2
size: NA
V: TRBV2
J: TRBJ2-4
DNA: TGTGCCAGCAGTGAACTAGCGGGAGCCAAAAACATTCAGTACTTC
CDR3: CASSELAGAKNIQYF

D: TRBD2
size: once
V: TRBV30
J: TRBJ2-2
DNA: TGTGCCTGGAGTGTCCCTAGCGGGAGGGCCCGGACCGGGGAGCTGTTTTTT
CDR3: CAWSVPSGRARTGELFF

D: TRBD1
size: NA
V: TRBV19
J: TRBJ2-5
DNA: TGTGCCAGTAGTATTGGCAGGGGGCTTCAAGAGACCCAGTACTTC
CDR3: CASSIGRGLQETQYF

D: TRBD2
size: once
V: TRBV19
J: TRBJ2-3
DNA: TGTGCCAGTAGTATGAGTGGCCGAGCGGGCGGGAGGTTCCTCGGCACAGATACGCAGTATTTT
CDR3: CASSMSGRAGGRFLGTDTQYF

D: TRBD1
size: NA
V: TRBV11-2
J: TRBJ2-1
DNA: TGTGCCAGCAGCTTATTTCAGGGACAGATCTACAATGAGCAGTTCTTC
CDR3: CASSLFQGQIYNEQFF

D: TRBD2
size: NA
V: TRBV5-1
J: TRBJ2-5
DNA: TGCGCCAGCAGCACAGGGGGACTAGCGGGACCCCAAGAGACCCAGTACTTC
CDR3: CASSTGGLAGPQETQYF

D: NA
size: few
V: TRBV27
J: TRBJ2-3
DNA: TGTGCCAGCAGGCCCACGGGGGTTTCAGATACGCAGTATTTT
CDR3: CASRPTGVSDTQYF

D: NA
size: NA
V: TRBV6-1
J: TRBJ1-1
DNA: TGTGCCAGCAGTGATTTTAAGGGGGAGGCTTTCTTT
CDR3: CASSDFKGEAFF

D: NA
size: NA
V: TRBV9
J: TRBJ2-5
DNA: TGTGCCAGCGGACGGGCTCCGGGGGTTCAAGAGACCCAGTACTTC
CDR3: CASGRAPGVQETQYF

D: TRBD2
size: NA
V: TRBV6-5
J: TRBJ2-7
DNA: TGTGCCAGCAGTTACGGCAGCGGGAGGACCTACGAGCAGTACTTC
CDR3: CASSYGSGRTYEQYF

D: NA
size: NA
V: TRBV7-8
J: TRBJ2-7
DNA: TGTGCCAGCAGCTTAGGGGCCCAGTACGAGCAGTACTTC
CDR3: CASSLGAQYEQYF

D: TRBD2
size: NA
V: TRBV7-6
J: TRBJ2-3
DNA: TGTGCCAGCAGCTTAGGGCCTAGCGGGAGTAAAGATACGCAGTATTTT
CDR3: CASSLGPSGSKDTQYF

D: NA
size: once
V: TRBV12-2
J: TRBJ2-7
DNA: TGTGCAAGTCGCCCCGAGTGGGCCCGCTACGAGCAGTACTTC
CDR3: CASRPEWARYEQYF

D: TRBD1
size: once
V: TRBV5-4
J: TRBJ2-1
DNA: TGTGCCAGCAGCTTGCCCGGGACAGGCCTGAGTGGTGAGCAGTTCTTC
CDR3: CASSLPGTGLSGEQFF

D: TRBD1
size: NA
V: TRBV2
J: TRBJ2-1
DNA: TGTGCCAGCAGTCCCGGGACAGGGATGGATGAGCAGTTCTTC
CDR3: CASSPGTGMDEQFF

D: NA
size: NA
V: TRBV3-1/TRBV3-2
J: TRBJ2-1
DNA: TGTGCCAGCAGCCAGACGGGCTACAATGAGCAGTTCTTC
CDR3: CASSQTGYNEQFF

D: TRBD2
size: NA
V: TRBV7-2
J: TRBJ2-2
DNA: TGTGCCAGCAGCTCCTATAGCGGGAAGTCCGGGGAGCTGTTTTTT
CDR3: CASSSYSGKSGELFF

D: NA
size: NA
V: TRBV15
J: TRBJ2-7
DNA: TGTGCCACCAGCAGAGATCGCGGCGAGCAGTACTTC
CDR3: CATSRDRGEQYF

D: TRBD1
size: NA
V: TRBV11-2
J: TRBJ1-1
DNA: TGTGCCAGCAGCTATACCGGGACAGGCACTGAAGCTTTCTTT
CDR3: CASSYTGTGTEAFF

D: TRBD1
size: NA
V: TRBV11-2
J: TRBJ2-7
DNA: TGTGCCAGCAGCTACGGACAGGGCTACGAGCAGTACTTC
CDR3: CASSYGQGYEQYF

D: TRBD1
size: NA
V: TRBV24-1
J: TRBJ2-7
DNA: TGTGCCACCAGTGACCCCGGGACAGGGGGCGCCGAGCAGTACTTC
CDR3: CATSDPGTGGAEQYF

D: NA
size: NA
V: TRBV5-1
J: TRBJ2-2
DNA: TGCGCCAGCAGCTCAACTAGCTTCACCGGGGAGCTGTTTTTT
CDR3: CASSSTSFTGELFF

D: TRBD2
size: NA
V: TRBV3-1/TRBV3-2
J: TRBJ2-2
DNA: TGTGCCAGCAGCCAAGATCGATGGGCTAGCGGGAGGAGCGGGGAGCTGTTTTTT
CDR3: CASSQDRWASGRSGELFF

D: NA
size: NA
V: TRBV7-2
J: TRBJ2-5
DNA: TGTGCCAGCAGCTTAGGCAGCGTACTATTGCAGACCCAGTACTTC
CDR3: CASSLGSVLLQTQYF

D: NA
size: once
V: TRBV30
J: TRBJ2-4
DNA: TGTGCCTGGAGTGCGGGGGCCAAAAACATTCAGTACTTC
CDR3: CAWSAGAKNIQYF

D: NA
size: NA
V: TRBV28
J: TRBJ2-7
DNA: TGTGCCAGCAGTCCATGGTCAGGGGAGCAGTACTTC
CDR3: CASSPWSGEQYF